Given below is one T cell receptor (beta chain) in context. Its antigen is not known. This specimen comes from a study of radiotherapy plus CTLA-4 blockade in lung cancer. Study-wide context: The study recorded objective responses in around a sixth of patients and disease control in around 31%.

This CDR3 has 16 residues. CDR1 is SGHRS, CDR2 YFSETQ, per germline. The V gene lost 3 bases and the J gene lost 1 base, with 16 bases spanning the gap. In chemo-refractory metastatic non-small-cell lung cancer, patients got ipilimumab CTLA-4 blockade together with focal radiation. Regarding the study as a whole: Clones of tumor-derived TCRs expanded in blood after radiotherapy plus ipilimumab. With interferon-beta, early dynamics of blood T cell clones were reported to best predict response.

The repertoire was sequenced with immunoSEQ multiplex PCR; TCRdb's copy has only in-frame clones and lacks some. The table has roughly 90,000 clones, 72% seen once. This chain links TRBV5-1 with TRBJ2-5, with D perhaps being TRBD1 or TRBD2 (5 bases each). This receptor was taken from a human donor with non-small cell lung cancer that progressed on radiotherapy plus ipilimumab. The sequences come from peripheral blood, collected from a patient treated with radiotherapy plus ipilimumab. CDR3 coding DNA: TGCGCCAGCAGCTCGTTAAACCGGGACGGCCAAGAGACCCAGTACTTC. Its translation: CASSSLNRDGQETQYF.